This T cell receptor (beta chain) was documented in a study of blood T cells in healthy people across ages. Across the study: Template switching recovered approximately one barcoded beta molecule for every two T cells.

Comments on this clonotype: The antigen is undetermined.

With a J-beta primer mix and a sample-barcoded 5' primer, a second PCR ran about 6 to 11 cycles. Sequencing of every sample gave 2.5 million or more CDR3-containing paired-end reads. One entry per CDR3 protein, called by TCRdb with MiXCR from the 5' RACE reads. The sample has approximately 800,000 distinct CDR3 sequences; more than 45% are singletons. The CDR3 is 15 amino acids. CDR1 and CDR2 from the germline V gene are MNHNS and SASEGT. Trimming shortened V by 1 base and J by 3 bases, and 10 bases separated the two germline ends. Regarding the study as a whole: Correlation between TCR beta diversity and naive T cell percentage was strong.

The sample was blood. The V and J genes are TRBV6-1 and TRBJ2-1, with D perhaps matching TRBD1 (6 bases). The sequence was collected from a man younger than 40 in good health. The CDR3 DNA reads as TGTGCCAGCAGTGAAGAGCAGGGGATCTACAATGAGCAGTTCTTC. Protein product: CASSEEQGIYNEQFF.